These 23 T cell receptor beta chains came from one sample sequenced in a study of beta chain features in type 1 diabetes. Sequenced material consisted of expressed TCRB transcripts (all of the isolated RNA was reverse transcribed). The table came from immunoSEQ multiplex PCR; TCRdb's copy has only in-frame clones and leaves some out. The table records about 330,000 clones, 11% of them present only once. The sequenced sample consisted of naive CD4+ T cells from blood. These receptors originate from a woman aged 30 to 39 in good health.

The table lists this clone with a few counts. CDR3 amino acids: CASSLYGSGTDTQYF. CDR3 DNA sequence: TGTGCCAGCAGTTTATACGGGAGTGGCACAGATACGCAGTATTTT. The chain is built from TRBV28 and TRBJ2-3; weak D call: TRBD2 (6 bases). V lost 1 base and J lost 1, with 9 bases in between. This CDR3 spans 15 amino acids. Germline V gives CDR1 MDHEN, CDR2 SYDVKM.

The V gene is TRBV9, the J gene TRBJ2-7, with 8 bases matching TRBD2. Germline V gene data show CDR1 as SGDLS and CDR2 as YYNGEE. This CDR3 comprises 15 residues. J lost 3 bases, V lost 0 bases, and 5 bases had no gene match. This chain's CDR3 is CASSVASGRIYEQYF. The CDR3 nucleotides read TGTGCCAGCAGCGTAGCTAGCGGGCGAATCTACGAGCAGTACTTC.

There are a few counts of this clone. CDR3 sequence: CATSREDRAGETQYF. DNA for the CDR3: TGTGCCACCAGCAGAGAGGACAGGGCTGGGGAGACCCAGTACTTC. The chain combines TRBV15 with TRBJ2-5; 8 positions agree with TRBD1. CDR1 is LNHNV and CDR2 is YYDKDF in the germline V gene (reference sequence). The V gene end was trimmed by 0 bases and the J gene end by 5 bases; junction bases not matched to a gene: 5. This CDR3 has 15 amino acids.

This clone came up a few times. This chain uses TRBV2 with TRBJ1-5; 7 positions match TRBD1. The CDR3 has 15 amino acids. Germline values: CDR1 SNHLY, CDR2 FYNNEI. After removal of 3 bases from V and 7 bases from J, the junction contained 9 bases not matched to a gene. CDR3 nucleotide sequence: TGTGCCAGCAGTGACCTATCTTCAGGGGGACAGCCCCAGCATTTT. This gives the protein CASSDLSSGGQPQHF.

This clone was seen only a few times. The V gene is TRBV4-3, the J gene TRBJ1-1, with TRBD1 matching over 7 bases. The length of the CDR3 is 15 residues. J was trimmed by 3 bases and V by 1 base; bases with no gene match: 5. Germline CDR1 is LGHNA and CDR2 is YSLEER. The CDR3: CASSQVDRDHTEAFF. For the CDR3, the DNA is TGCGCCAGCAGCCAAGTTGACAGGGATCACACTGAAGCTTTCTTT.

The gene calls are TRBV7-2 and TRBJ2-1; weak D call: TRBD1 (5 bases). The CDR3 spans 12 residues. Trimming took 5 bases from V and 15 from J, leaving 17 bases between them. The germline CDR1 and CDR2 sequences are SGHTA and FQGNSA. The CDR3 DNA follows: TGTGCCAGCAGCGTCTACAGACAGTTGCCGTTCTTC. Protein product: CASSVYRQLPFF.

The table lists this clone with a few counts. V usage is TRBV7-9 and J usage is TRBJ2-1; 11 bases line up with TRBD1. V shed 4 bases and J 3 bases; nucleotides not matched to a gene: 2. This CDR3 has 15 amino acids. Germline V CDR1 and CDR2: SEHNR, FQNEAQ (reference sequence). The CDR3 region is CASSWDRGGYNEQFF. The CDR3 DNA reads TGTGCCAGCAGCTGGGACAGGGGGGGCTACAATGAGCAGTTCTTC.

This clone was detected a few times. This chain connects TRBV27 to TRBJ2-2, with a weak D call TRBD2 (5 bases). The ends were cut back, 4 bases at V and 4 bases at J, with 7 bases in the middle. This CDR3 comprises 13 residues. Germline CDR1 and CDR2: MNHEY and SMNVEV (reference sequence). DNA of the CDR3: TGTGCCAGCAGTTCCCGGGGCACCGGGGAGCTGTTTTTT. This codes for CASSSRGTGELFF.

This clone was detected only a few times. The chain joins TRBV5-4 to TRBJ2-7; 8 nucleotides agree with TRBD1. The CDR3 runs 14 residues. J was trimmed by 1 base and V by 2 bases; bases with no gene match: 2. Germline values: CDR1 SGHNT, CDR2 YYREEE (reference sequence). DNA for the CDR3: TGTGCCAGCAGCTTACGGACAGGGTCCTACGAGCAGTACTTC. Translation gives CASSLRTGSYEQYF.

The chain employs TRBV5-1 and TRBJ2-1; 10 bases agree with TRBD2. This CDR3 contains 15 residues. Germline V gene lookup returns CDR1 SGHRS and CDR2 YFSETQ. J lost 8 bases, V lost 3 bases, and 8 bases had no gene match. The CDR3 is CASSSGLANTHEQFF. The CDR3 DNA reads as TGCGCCAGCAGCTCGGGACTAGCGAACACACATGAGCAGTTCTTC.

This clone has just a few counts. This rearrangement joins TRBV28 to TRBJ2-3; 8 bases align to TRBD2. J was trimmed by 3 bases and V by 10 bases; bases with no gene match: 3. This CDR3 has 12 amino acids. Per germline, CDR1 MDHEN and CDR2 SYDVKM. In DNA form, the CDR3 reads TGTGCCACAGCGGGAGTGACAGATACGCAGTATTTT. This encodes CATAGVTDTQYF.

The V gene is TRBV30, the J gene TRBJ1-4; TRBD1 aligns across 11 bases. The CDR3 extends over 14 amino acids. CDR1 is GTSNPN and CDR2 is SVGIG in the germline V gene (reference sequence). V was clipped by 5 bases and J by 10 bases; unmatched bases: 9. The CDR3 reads CAWEWGQGEGKLFF. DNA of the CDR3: TGTGCCTGGGAATGGGGACAGGGGGAAGGAAAACTGTTTTTT.

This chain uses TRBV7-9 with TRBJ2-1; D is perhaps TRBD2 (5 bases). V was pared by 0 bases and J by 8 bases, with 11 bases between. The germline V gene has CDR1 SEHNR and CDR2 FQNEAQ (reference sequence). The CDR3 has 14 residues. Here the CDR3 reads CASSLAGEPHEQFF. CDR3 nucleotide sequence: TGTGCCAGCAGCTTAGCGGGAGAACCCCATGAGCAGTTCTTC.

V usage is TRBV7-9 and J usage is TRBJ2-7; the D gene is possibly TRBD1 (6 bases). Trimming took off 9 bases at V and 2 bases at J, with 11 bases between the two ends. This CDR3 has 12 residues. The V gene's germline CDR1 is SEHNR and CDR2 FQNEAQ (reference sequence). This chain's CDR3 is CASGDTTYEQYF. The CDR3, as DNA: TGTGCCAGTGGGGACACAACCTACGAGCAGTACTTC. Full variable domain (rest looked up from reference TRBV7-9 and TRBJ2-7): DTGVSQNPRHKITKRGQNVTFRCDPISEHNRLYWYRQTLGQGPEFLTYFQNEAQLEKSRLLSDRFSAERPKGSFSTLEIQRTEQGDSAMYLCASGDTTYEQYFGPGTRLTVT.

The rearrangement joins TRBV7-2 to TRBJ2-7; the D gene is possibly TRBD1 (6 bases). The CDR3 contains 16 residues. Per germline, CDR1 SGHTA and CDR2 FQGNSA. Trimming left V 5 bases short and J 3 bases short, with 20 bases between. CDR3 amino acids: CASSTRQVAVVYEQYF. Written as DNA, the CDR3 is TGTGCCAGCAGCACGCGACAGGTCGCCGTTGTCTACGAGCAGTACTTC.

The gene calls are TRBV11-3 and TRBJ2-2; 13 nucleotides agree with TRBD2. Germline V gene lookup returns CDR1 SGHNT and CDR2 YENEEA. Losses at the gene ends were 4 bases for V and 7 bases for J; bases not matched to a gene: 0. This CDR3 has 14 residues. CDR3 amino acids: CASSWTSGSGELFF. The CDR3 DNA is TGTGCCAGCAGCTGGACTAGCGGGAGCGGGGAGCTGTTTTTT.

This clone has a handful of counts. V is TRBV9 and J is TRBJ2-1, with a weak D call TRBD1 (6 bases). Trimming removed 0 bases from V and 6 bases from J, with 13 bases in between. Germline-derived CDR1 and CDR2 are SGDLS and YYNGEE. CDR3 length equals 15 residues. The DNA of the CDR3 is TGTGCCAGCAGCGTAGGGGGGCAGGATGGCAATGAGCAGTTCTTC. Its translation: CASSVGGQDGNEQFF.

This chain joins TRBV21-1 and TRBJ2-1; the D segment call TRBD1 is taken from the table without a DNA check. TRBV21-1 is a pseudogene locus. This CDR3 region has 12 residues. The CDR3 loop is CASSKVYKFVLF. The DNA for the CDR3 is TGTGCCAGCAGCAAAGTTTACAAGTTCGTCCTCTTC.

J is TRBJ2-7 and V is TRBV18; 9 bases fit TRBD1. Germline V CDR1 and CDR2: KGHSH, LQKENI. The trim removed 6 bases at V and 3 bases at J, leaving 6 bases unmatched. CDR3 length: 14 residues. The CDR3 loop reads CASSRDRVDYEQYF. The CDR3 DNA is TGTGCCAGCTCGCGGGACAGGGTGGACTACGAGCAGTACTTC.

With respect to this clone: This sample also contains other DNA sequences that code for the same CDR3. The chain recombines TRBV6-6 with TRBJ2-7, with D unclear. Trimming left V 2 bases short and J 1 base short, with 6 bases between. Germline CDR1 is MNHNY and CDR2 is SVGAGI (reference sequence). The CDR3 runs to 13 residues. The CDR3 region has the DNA TGTGCCAGCAGTTACCCTGAGTCCTACGAGCAGTACTTC. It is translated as CASSYPESYEQYF.

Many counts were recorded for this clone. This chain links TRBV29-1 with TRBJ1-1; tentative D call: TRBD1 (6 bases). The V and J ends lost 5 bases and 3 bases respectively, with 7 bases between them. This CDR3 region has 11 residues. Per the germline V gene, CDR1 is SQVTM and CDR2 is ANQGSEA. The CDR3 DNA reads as TGCAGCGTTACAGGGTACACTGAAGCTTTCTTT. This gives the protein CSVTGYTEAFF.

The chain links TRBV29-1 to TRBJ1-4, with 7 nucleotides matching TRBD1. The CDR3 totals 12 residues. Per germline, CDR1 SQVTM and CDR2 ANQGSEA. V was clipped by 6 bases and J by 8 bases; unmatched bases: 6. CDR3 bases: TGCAGCGTCGAATCAGGGGGGGAAAAACTGTTTTTT. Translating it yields CSVESGGEKLFF.

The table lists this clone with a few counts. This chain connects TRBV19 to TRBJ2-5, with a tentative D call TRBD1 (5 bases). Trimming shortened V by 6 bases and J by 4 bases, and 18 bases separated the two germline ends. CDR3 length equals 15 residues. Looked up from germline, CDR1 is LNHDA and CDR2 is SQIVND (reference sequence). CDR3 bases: TGTGCCAGTAGCAATCAGGGATACAACAGAGAGACCCAGTACTTC. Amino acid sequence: CASSNQGYNRETQYF.